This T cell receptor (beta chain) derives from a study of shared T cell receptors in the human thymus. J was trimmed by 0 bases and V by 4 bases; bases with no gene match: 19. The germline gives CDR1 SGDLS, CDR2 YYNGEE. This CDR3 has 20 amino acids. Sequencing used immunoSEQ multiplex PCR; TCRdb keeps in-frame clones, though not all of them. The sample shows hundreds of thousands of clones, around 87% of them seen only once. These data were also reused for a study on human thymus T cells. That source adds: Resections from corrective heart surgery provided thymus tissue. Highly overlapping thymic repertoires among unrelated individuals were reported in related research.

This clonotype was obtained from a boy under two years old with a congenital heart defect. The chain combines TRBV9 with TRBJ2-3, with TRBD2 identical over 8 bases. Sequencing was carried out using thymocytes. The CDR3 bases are TGTGCCAGCAGCTCCGAATCCCACCCCCCTAGCGGGCGAAGCACAGATACGCAGTATTTT. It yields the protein CASSSESHPPSGRSTDTQYF.